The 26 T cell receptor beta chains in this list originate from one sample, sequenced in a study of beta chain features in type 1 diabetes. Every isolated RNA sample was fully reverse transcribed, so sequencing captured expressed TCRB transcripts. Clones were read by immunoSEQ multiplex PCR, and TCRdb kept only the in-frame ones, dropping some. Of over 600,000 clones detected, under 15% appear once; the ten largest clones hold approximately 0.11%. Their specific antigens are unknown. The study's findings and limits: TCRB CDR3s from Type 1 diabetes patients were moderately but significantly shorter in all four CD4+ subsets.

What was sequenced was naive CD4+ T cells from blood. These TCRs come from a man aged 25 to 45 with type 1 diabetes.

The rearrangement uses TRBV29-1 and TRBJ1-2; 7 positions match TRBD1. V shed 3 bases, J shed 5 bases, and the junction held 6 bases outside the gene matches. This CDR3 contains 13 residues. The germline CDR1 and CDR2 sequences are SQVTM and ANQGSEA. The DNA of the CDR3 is TGCAGCGTTGATGTGGGACAGAAATATGGCTACACCTTC. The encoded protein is CSVDVGQKYGYTF.

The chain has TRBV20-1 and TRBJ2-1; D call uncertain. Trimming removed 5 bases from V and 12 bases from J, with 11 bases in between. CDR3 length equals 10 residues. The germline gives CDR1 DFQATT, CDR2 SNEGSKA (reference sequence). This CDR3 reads CSASGPVQFF. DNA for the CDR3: TGCAGTGCTTCAGGACCAGTGCAGTTCTTC.

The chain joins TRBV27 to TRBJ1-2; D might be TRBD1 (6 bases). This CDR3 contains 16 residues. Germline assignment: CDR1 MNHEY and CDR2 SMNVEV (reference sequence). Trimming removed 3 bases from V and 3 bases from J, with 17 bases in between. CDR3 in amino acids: CASSFKGVGADYGYTF. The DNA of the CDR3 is TGTGCCAGCAGTTTCAAGGGGGTGGGGGCTGACTATGGCTACACCTTC.

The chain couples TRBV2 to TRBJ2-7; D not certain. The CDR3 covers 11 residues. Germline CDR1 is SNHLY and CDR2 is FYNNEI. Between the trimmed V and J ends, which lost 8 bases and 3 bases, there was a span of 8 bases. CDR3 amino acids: CASAGDYEQYF. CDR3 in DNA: TGTGCCAGCGCAGGTGACTACGAGCAGTACTTC.

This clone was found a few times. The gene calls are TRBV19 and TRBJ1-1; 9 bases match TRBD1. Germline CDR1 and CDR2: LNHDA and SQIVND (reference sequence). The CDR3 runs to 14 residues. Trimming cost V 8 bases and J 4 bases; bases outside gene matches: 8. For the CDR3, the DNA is TGTGCCAGTCGAATACAGGGGGCGCTCACTGAAGCTTTCTTT. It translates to CASRIQGALTEAFF.

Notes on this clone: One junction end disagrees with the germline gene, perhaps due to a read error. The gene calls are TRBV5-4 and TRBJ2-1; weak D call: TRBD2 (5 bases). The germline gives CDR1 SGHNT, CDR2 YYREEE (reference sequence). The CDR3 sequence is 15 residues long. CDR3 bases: TGTGCCAGCAGCTTGGCGGGGAACTCCCACAATGAGCAGTTCTTC. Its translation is CASSLAGNSHNEQFF.

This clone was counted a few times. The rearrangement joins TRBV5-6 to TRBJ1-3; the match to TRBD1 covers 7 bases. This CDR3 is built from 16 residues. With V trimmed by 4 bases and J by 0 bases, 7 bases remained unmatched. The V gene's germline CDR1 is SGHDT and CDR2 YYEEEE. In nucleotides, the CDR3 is TGTGCCAGCAGCATAGGAGGGGGCCCCTCTGGAAACACCATATATTTT. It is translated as CASSIGGGPSGNTIYF.

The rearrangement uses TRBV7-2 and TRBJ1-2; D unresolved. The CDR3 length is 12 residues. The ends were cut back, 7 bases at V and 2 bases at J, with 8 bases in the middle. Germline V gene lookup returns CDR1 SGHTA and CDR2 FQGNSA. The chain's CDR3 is CASNLRNYGYTF. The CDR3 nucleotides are TGTGCCAGCAACCTCCGGAACTATGGCTACACCTTC.

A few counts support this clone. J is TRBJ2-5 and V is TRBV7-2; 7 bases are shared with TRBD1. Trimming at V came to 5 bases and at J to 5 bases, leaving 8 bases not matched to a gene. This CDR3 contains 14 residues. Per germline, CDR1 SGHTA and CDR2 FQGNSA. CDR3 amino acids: CASSAHRGGETQYF. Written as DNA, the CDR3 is TGTGCCAGCAGCGCCCACAGGGGCGGGGAGACCCAGTACTTC.

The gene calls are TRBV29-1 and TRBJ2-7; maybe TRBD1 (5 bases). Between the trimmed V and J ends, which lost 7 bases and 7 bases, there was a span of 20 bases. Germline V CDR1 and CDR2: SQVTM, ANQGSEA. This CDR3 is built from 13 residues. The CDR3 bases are TGCAGCGCTGGGGCGGCCGGCCAGAGAGAGCAGTACTTC. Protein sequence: CSAGAAGQREQYF.

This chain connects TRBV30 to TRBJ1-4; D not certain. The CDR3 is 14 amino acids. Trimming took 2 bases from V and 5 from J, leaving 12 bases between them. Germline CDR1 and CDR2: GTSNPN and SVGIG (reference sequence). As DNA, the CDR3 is TGTGCCTGGAGTCTGACGGAGAACAATGAAAAACTGTTTTTT. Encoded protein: CAWSLTENNEKLFF.

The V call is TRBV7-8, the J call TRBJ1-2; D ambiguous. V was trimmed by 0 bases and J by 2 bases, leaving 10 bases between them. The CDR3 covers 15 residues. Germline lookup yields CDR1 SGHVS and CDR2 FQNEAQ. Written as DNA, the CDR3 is TGTGCCAGCAGCTTAGCGGAGGGATCGAACTATGGCTACACCTTC. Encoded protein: CASSLAEGSNYGYTF.

The CDR3 loop reads CASSLALGQASGSPLHF. The CDR3 DNA is TGTGCCAGCAGCTTAGCGCTGGGACAGGCGAGCGGTTCACCCCTCCACTTT. This chain joins TRBV7-9 and TRBJ1-6, with 8 bases aligning to TRBD1. Trimming took 0 bases from V and 9 from J; bases not matched to a gene: 10. The germline V gene encodes CDR1 SEHNR and CDR2 FQNEAQ (reference sequence). The CDR3 is 17 amino acids.

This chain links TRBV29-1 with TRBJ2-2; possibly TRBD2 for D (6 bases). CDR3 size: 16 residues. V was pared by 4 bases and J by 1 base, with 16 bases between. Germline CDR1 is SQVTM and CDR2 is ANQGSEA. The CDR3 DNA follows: TGCAGCGTTGCGCGGGCGGGGAGTCAGAACACCGGGGAGCTGTTTTTT. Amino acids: CSVARAGSQNTGELFF.

CDR3 nucleotide sequence: TGCGCCAGCAGCTTGAATTCAGGGAGCTCCTACGAGCAGTACTTC. Amino acid sequence: CASSLNSGSSYEQYF. The V call is TRBV5-1, the J call TRBJ2-7; D could derive from TRBD1 or TRBD2 (5 bases each). The CDR3 has 15 residues. V lost 1 base to trimming and J lost 0 bases, with 11 bases between them. Germline V gene sequence: CDR1 SGHRS, CDR2 YFSETQ.

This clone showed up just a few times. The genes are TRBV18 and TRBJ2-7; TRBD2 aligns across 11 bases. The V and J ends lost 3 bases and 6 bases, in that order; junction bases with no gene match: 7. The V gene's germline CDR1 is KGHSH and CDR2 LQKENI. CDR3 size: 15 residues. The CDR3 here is CASSPLPSGGSEQYF. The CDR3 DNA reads TGTGCCAGCTCACCTCTACCTAGCGGGGGGAGCGAGCAGTACTTC.

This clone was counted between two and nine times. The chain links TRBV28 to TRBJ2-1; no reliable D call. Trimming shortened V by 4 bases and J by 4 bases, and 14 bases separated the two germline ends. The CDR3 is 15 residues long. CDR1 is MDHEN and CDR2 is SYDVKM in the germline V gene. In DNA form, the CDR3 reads TGTGCCAGCAGTTCTACGGCGATCCCGTACAATGAGCAGTTCTTC. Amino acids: CASSSTAIPYNEQFF.

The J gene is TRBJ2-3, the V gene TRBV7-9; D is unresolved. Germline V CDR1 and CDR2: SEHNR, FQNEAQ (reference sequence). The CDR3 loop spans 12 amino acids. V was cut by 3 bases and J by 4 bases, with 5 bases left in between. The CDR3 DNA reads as TGTGCCAGCAGCTTCAGACCAGATACGCAGTATTTT. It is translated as CASSFRPDTQYF.

Here the CDR3 DNA reads TGTGCCAGCAGTGAAGGGTCCAGGATTCAGCCCCAGCATTTT. Its translation: CASSEGSRIQPQHF. The chain couples TRBV2 to TRBJ1-5; D gene unclear. V lost 1 base and J 6 bases, leaving 10 bases between the germline ends. CDR3 size: 14 residues. Germline V CDR1 and CDR2: SNHLY, FYNNEI.

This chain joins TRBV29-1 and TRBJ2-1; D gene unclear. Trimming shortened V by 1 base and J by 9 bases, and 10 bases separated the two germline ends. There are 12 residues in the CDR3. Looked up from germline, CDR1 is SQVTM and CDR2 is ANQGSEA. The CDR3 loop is CSVEVSFGEQFF. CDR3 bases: TGCAGCGTTGAAGTTAGTTTCGGTGAGCAGTTCTTC.

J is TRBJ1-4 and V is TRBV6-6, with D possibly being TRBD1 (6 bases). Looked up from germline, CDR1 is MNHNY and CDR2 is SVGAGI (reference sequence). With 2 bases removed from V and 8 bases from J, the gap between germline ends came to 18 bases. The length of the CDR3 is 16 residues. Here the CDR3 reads CASSYSRTANGEKLFF. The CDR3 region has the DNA TGTGCCAGCAGTTACAGTAGGACAGCGAATGGGGAAAAACTGTTTTTT.

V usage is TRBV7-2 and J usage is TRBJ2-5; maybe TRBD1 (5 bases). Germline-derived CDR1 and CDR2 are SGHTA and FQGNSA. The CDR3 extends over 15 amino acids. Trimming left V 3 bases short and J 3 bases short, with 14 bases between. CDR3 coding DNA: TGTGCCAGCAGCTTCCAAAGGGGTAGTGAAGAGACCCAGTACTTC. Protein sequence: CASSFQRGSEETQYF.

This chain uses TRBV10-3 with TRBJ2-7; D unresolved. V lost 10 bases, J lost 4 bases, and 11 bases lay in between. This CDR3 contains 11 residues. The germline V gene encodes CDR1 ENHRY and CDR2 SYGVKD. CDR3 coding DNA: TGTGCCACAAAGACCGAATACGAGCAGTACTTC. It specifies CATKTEYEQYF.

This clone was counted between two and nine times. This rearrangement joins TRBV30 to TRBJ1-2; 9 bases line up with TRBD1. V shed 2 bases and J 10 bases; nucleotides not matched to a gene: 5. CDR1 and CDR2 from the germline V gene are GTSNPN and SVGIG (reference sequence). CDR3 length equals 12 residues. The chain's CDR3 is CAWSLGTGPYTF. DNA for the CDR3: TGTGCCTGGAGTCTCGGGACAGGGCCCTACACCTTC.

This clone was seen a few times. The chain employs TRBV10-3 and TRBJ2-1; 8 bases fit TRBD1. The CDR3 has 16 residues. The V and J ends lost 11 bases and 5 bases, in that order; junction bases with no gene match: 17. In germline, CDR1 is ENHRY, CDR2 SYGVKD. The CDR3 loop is CAVARAGTGTNNEQFF. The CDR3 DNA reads TGTGCCGTGGCCCGGGCGGGGACAGGCACAAACAATGAGCAGTTCTTC.

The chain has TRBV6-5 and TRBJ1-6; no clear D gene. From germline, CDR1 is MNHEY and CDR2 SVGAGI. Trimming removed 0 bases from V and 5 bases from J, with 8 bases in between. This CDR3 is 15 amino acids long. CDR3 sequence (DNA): TGTGCCAGCAGTTACTCGAGTCAAGATAATTCACCCCTCCACTTT. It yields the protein CASSYSSQDNSPLHF.